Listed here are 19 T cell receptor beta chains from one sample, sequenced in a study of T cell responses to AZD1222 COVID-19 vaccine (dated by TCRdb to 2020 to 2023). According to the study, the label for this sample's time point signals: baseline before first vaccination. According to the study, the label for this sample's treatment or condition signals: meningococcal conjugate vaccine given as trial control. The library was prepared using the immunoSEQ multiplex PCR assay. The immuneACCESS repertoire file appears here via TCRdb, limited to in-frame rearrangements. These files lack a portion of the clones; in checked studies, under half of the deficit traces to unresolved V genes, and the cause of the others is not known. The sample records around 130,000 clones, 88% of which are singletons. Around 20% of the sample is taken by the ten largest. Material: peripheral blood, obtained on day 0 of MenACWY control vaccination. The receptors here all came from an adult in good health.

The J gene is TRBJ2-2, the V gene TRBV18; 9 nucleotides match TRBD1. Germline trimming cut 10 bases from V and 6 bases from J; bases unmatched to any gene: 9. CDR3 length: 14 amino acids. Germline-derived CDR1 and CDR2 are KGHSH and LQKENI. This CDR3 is CATSPGQGAGELFF. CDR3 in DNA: TGTGCCACCTCCCCGGGACAGGGAGCCGGGGAGCTGTTTTTT.

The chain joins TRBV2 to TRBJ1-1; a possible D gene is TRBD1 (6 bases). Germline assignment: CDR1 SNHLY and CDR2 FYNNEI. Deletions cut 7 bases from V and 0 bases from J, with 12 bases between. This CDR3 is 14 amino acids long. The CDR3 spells CASTRTAMNTEAFF. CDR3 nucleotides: TGTGCCAGCACCCGGACAGCTATGAACACTGAAGCTTTCTTT. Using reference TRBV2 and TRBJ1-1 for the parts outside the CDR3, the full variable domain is EPEVTQTPSHQVTQMGQEVILRCVPISNHLYFYWYRQILGQKVEFLVSFYNNEISEKSEIFDDQFSVERPDGSNFTLKIRSTKLEDSAMYFCASTRTAMNTEAFFGQGTRLTVV.

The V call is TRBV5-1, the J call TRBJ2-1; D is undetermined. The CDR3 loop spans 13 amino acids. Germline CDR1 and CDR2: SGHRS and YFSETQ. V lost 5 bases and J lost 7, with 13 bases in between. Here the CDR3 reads CASSTTPRNEQFF. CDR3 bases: TGCGCCAGCAGTACCACCCCCAGGAATGAGCAGTTCTTC.

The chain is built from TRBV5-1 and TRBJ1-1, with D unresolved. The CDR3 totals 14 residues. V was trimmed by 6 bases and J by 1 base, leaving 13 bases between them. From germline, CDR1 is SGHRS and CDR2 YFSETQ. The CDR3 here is CASTSKAGNTEAFF. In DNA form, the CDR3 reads TGCGCCAGCACATCAAAGGCAGGGAACACTGAAGCTTTCTTT. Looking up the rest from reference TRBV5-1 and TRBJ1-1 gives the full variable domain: KAGVTQTPRYLIKTRGQQVTLSCSPISGHRSVSWYQQTPGQGLQFLFEYFSETQRNKGNFPGRFSGRQFSNSRSEMNVSTLELGDSALYLCASTSKAGNTEAFFGQGTRLTVV.

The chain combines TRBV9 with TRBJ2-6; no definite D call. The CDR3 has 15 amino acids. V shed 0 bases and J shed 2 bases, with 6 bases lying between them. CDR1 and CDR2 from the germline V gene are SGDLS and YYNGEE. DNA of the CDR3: TGTGCCAGCAGCGTAGGGGTTGCTGGGGCCAACGTCCTGACTTTC. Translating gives CASSVGVAGANVLTF.

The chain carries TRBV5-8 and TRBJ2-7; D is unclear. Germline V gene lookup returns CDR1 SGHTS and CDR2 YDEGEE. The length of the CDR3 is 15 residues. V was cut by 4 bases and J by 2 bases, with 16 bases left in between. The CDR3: CASSPPMRPPYEQYF. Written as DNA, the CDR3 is TGTGCCAGCAGCCCACCGATGCGCCCTCCCTACGAGCAGTACTTC.

The CDR3 loop is CASSQDASGNSYEQYF. CDR3 in DNA: TGTGCCAGCAGCCAAGACGCTAGCGGGAACTCCTACGAGCAGTACTTC. The chain couples TRBV3-1 (or the pseudogene TRBV3-2) to TRBJ2-7; 9 bases agree with TRBD2. The CDR3 is 16 amino acids. V lost 0 bases to trimming and J lost 0 bases; unmatched junction nucleotides: 3. CDR1 is LGHDT, CDR2 YNNKEL, per germline (reference sequence).

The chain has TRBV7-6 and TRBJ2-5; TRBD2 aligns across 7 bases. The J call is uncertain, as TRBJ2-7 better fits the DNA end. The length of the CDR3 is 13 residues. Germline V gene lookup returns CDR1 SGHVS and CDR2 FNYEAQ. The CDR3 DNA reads TGTGCCAGCAGCCCAAGACTAGCCCACGAGCAGTACTTC. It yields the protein CASSPRLAHEQYF.

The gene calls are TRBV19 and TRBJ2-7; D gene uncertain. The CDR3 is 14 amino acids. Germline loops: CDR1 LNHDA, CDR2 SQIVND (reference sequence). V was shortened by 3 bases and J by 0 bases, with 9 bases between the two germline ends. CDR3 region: CASSIRQSSYEQYF. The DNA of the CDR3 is TGTGCCAGTAGTATTCGCCAGAGCTCCTACGAGCAGTACTTC.

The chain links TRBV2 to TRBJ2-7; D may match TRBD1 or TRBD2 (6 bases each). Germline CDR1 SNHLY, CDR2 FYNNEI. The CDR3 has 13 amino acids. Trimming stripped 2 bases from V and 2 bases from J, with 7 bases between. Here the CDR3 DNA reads TGTGCCAGCAGTGAAAGGGGGGCCTACGAGCAGTACTTC. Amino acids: CASSERGAYEQYF. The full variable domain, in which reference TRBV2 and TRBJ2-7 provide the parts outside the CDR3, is EPEVTQTPSHQVTQMGQEVILRCVPISNHLYFYWYRQILGQKVEFLVSFYNNEISEKSEIFDDQFSVERPDGSNFTLKIRSTKLEDSAMYFCASSERGAYEQYFGPGTRLTVT.

In DNA, the CDR3 is TGTGCCAGTACGAGGGAGCCTAGAAGCTTTTCTGGAAACACCATATATTTT. The encoded protein is CASTREPRSFSGNTIYF. The rearrangement uses TRBV9 and TRBJ1-3, with D hard to call. The CDR3 loop spans 17 amino acids. Deletions cut 8 bases from V and 1 base from J, with 22 bases between. Germline CDR1 reads SGDLS; CDR2 reads YYNGEE.

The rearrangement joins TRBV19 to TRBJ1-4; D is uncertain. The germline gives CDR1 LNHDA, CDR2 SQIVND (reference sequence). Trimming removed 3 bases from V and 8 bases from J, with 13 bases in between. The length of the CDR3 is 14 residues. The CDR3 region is CASSMISRKEKLFF. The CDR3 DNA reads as TGTGCCAGTAGTATGATCTCCAGGAAGGAAAAACTGTTTTTT.

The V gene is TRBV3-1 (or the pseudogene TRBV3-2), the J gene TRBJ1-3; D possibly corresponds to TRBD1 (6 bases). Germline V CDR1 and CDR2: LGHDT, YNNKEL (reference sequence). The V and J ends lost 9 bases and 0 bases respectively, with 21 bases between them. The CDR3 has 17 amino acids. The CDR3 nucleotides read TGTGCCAGTACCGGGACACCTAACAAAATCTCTGGAAACACCATATATTTT. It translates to CASTGTPNKISGNTIYF.

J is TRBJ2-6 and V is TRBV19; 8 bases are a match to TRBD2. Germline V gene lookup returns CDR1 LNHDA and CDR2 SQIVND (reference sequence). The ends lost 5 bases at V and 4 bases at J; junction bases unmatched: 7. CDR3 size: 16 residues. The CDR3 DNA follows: TGTGCCAGTAGTCCACGGGAGGGGCAAGGGGCCAACGTCCTGACTTTC. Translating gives CASSPREGQGANVLTF.

The CDR3 DNA is TGTGCCAGTAGTCTAGGGGGCGGGGAGACCCAGTACTTC. Translating it yields CASSLGGGETQYF. The chain recombines TRBV19 with TRBJ2-5, with TRBD1 matching 7 bases. Germline loops: CDR1 LNHDA, CDR2 SQIVND (reference sequence). CDR3 size: 13 residues. The V gene end was trimmed by 5 bases and the J gene end by 5 bases; junction bases not matched to a gene: 5.

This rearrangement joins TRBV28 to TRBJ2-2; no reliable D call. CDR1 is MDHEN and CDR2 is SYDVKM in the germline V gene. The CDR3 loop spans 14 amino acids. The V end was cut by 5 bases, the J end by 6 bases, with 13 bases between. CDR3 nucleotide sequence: TGTGCCAGCAGTCTTCTTCGGTTCGCCGGGGAGCTGTTTTTT. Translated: CASSLLRFAGELFF.

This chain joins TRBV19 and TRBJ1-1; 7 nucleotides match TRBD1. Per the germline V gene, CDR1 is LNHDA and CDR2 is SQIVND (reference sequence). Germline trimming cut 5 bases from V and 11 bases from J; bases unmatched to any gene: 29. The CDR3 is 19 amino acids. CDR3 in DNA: TGTGCCAGTAGTGCCGCACTCCAGTTGACAGGGCGGCTTAGTGTACGGGCTTTCTTT. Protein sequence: CASSAALQLTGRLSVRAFF.

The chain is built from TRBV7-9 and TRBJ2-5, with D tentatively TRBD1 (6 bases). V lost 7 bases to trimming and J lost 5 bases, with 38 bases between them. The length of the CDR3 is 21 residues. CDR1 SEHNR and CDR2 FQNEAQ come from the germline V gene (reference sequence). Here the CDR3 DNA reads TGTGCCAGCACCATCGCAGGGGTTACACGAAAAATTCTGAATTTTGGGGAGACCCAGTACTTC. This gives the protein CASTIAGVTRKILNFGETQYF.

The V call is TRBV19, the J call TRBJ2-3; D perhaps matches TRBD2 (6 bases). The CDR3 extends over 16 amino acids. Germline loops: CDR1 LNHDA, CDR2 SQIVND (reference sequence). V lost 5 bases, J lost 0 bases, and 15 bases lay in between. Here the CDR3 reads CASSLRLAQSTDTQYF. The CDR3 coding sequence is TGTGCCAGTAGTCTCCGGCTAGCGCAAAGCACAGATACGCAGTATTTT.